Listed here are 28 T cell receptor beta chains from one sample, sequenced in a study of spatial heterogeneity in lung cancer. Study findings and constraints: Counts of expanded alpha and beta TCRs within tumors tracked the tumor nonsynonymous mutation count.

Time point defined: sample taken at primary tumor resection. Each CDR3 protein gets one entry after TCRdb re-called the 5' RACE reads with MiXCR. The data hold some 6,000 distinct CDR3 sequences, with around 13% observed a single time. Their antigens are not known. The sample was lung tumor tissue, taken at surgery. Every receptor here comes from a male donor with early-stage non-small cell lung cancer.

This clonotype appeared a single time. J is TRBJ1-3 and V is TRBV7-2; TRBD1 might be the D (6 bases). This CDR3 comprises 15 residues. Per the germline V gene, CDR1 is SGHTA and CDR2 is FQGNSA. V lost 0 bases and J lost 2, with 8 bases in between. CDR3 sequence reads: CASSLAAGAGNTIYF. CDR3 bases: TGTGCCAGCAGCTTAGCTGCAGGGGCTGGAAACACCATATATTTT.

Remarks on this clonotype: No conserved phenylalanine or tryptophan is present at the end of the CDR3, so a read error is the likely explanation. The chain carries TRBV12-5 and TRBJ1-1; 7 bases are a match to TRBD1. Germline lookup yields CDR1 LGHNT and CDR2 FRNRAP. Trimming at V came to 7 bases and at J to 6 bases, leaving 14 bases not matched to a gene. This CDR3 spans 15 amino acids. This CDR3 is CASVFPETGRAEAFS. The DNA for the CDR3 is TGTGCTAGTGTTTTCCCCGAGACAGGGAGGGCTGAAGCTTTCTCT.

In this sample, this clonotype is medium-sized. This chain joins TRBV27 and TRBJ2-5, with 16 bases aligning to TRBD2. V shed 5 bases, J shed 2 bases, and the junction held 14 bases outside the gene matches. In germline, CDR1 is MNHEY, CDR2 SMNVEV (reference sequence). The CDR3 loop spans 20 amino acids. The CDR3 loop reads CASSPVSPGLAGGRQETQYF. The CDR3 DNA is TGTGCCAGCAGTCCCGTATCACCGGGACTAGCGGGAGGGCGTCAAGAGACCCAGTACTTC.

The chain has TRBV2 and TRBJ2-2, with D possibly matching TRBD1 (6 bases). With 5 bases removed from V and 2 bases from J, the gap between germline ends came to 12 bases. CDR3 length equals 15 residues. CDR1 SNHLY and CDR2 FYNNEI come from the germline V gene. The CDR3 DNA reads TGTGCCAGCAGTCAGATACAGGGTAACACCGGGGAGCTGTTTTTT. Translation gives CASSQIQGNTGELFF.

This clonotype rates as medium-sized. This sequence joins TRBV20-1 and TRBJ1-2; D might be TRBD1 (6 bases). Germline V gives CDR1 DFQATT, CDR2 SNEGSKA (reference sequence). The CDR3 sequence is 13 residues long. V lost 2 bases and J 3 bases, leaving 10 bases between the germline ends. In DNA form, the CDR3 reads TGCAGTGCTAGACAGGGGCCGTACTATGGCTACACCTTC. It specifies CSARQGPYYGYTF.

This clonotype was observed at least ten times. Relative to the germline gene, one junction end is altered; a read error may explain this. This chain uses TRBV7-7 with TRBJ2-3; D is unresolved. This CDR3 region has 14 residues. The germline V gene has CDR1 SSHAT and CDR2 FNYEAQ (reference sequence). CDR3 DNA sequence: TGTGCTAGCAGCTTAGATGGTAGCACAGATACGCAGTATTTT. As protein: CASSLDGSTDTQYF.

Relative to its sample, this clonotype is medium-sized. The chain combines TRBV6-5 with TRBJ2-3; possibly TRBD1 for D (6 bases). Germline V gives CDR1 MNHEY, CDR2 SVGAGI. Deletions cut 0 bases from V and 4 bases from J, with 20 bases between. The CDR3 sequence is 18 residues long. CDR3 bases: TGTGCCAGCAGTTACTCTTCCGGGACATTCGGGGTCGCAGATACGCAGTATTTT. It codes for CASSYSSGTFGVADTQYF.

In this sample, this clonotype is medium-sized (0.01 to 0.1%). The CDR3 DNA follows: TGTGCCAGCAGCGCCCAGGGGAGCCATAAAGCCTACGAGCAGTACTTC. It encodes CASSAQGSHKAYEQYF. This rearrangement joins TRBV9 to TRBJ2-7; TRBD1 might be the D (6 bases). Germline V gives CDR1 SGDLS, CDR2 YYNGEE. Trimming shortened V by 3 bases and J by 2 bases, and 18 bases separated the two germline ends. This CDR3 is built from 16 residues.

This clonotype was seen repeatedly, ten times or more. The CDR3 nucleotides read TGTGCCTGGGGGGACACAGCGGGTCCCAAAAACATTCAGTACTTC. Protein product: CAWGDTAGPKNIQYF. J is TRBJ2-4 and V is TRBV30, with D perhaps being TRBD1 or TRBD2 (6 bases each). V was pared by 5 bases and J by 2 bases, with 16 bases between. This CDR3 is built from 15 residues. In germline, CDR1 is GTSNPN, CDR2 SVGIG (reference sequence).

This clonotype was detected many times. This chain joins TRBV20-1 and TRBJ2-1; 7 bases are shared with TRBD2. Germline trimming cut 7 bases from V and 13 bases from J; bases unmatched to any gene: 19. CDR1 DFQATT and CDR2 SNEGSKA come from the germline V gene (reference sequence). This CDR3 is 14 amino acids long. The CDR3 DNA reads as TGCAGTGTAGATGCGTTTGTGGGGGGGGTCGAACAGTTCTTC. This translates into CSVDAFVGGVEQFF.

This clonotype has a count of ten or more. The chain has TRBV7-9 and TRBJ2-4; TRBD2 matches at 8 bases. This CDR3 comprises 17 residues. V lost 1 base, J lost 6 bases, and 11 bases stayed unmatched. In germline, CDR1 is SEHNR, CDR2 FQNEAQ (reference sequence). Written as DNA, the CDR3 is TGTGCCAGCAGCTTAGTAGGGAGCGGGAGAGGCGGAAACATTCAGTACTTC. Residues: CASSLVGSGRGGNIQYF. The full variable domain, its missing parts supplied by reference TRBV7-9 and TRBJ2-4, is DTGVSQNPRHKITKRGQNVTFRCDPISEHNRLYWYRQTLGQGPEFLTYFQNEAQLEKSRLLSDRFSAERPKGSFSTLEIQRTEQGDSAMYLCASSLVGSGRGGNIQYFGAGTRLSVL.

This clonotype rates as medium-sized. The genes are TRBV28 and TRBJ1-6; D not certain. The CDR3 covers 13 residues. V dropped 8 bases and J dropped 6 bases, with 11 bases sitting between them. CDR1 MDHEN and CDR2 SYDVKM come from the germline V gene. The CDR3 DNA is TGTGCCAGCCGGCCCAACTTTAATTCACCCCTCCACTTT. Translating it yields CASRPNFNSPLHF.

In its sample, this clonotype ranks as medium-sized. The genes are TRBV20-1 and TRBJ1-2; tentatively, D is TRBD1 (6 bases). Germline V gene data show CDR1 as DFQATT and CDR2 as SNEGSKA (reference sequence). The CDR3 loop spans 12 amino acids. V lost 3 bases to trimming and J lost 6 bases, with 11 bases between them. DNA of the CDR3: TGCAGTGCTAGTCGGGGGGGCGATGGCTACACCTTC. Translated, it gives CSASRGGDGYTF.

Ten or more counts support this clonotype. This chain connects TRBV28 to TRBJ1-4, with 7 bases identical to TRBD1. The germline V gene encodes CDR1 MDHEN and CDR2 SYDVKM. Trimming removed 5 bases from V and 8 bases from J; junction bases left unmatched: 11. The CDR3 length is 15 residues. The CDR3 here is CASSNREGAGEKLFF. The CDR3 nucleotides read TGTGCCAGCAGTAACCGTGAGGGGGCAGGCGAAAAACTGTTTTTT.

This clonotype rates as medium-sized. The chain combines TRBV7-2 with TRBJ2-3; 7 bases are shared with TRBD2. Per the germline V gene, CDR1 is SGHTA and CDR2 is FQGNSA. The J segment lost 4 bases and the V segment lost 2 bases, leaving 9 bases of the junction unmatched. CDR3 length: 16 residues. The CDR3 loop reads CASSLSAGTIADTQYF. In nucleotides, the CDR3 is TGTGCCAGCAGCTTATCCGCCGGGACTATCGCAGATACGCAGTATTTT.

This clonotype was counted ten times or more. V usage is TRBV12-3 or TRBV12-4 and J usage is TRBJ2-3; 9 bases fit TRBD2. The CDR3 has 21 residues. The ends lost 6 bases at V and 0 bases at J; junction bases unmatched: 22. CDR3 nucleotides: TGTGCCAGCAGCCCCGGGACTCGAGGGGGGCGGGAGGGCCTGAGCACAGATACGCAGTATTTT. Translation gives CASSPGTRGGREGLSTDTQYF.

This clonotype is deemed medium-sized. The V and J genes are TRBV5-4 and TRBJ2-1, with 10 bases identical to TRBD2. The CDR3 runs to 14 residues. V shed 5 bases, J shed 8 bases, and the junction held 7 bases outside the gene matches. Per germline, CDR1 SGHNT and CDR2 YYREEE (reference sequence). CDR3 sequence: CASRASGSGDEQFF. In nucleotides, the CDR3 is TGTGCCAGCAGGGCTAGCGGGAGTGGGGATGAGCAGTTCTTC.

By share of the sample, this clonotype is medium-sized. This chain links TRBV28 with TRBJ2-1; D is perhaps TRBD2 (5 bases). CDR3 length: 13 amino acids. Germline V gene sequence: CDR1 MDHEN, CDR2 SYDVKM. The germline V and J ends were trimmed by 3 bases and 4 bases, with 7 bases remaining between them. CDR3 loop: CASSFAGYNEQFF. For the CDR3, the DNA is TGTGCCAGCAGTTTTGCGGGTTACAATGAGCAGTTCTTC. Full variable domain (missing parts from reference TRBV28 and TRBJ2-1): DVKVTQSSRYLVKRTGEKVFLECVQDMDHENMFWYRQDPGLGLRLIYFSYDVKMKEKGDIPEGYSVSREKKERFSLILESASTNQTSMYLCASSFAGYNEQFFGPGTRLTVL.

This clonotype came up a few times. This may come from a read error, since a much larger clone is one base off. The rearrangement uses TRBV27 and TRBJ2-3; 7 bases map to TRBD1. CDR1 and CDR2 (germline): MNHEY, SMNVEV (reference sequence). There are 15 residues in the CDR3. CDR3: CTSSLPGTGTDTQYF. The CDR3 DNA sequence: TGTACCAGCAGTTTACCTGGGACAGGCACAGATACGCAGTATTTT.

Ten or more counts support this clonotype. V and J are TRBV3-1 and TRBJ2-7, with 8 bases matching TRBD2. Germline values: CDR1 LGHDT, CDR2 YNNKEL (reference sequence). CDR3 size: 15 residues. The junction had 7 bases not matched to a gene; V was cut back by 0 bases and J by 6 bases. CDR3 in amino acids: CASSQDNSAGGEQYF. DNA of the CDR3: TGTGCCAGCAGCCAAGATAATAGCGCGGGAGGCGAGCAGTACTTC.

This clonotype is medium-sized by share. The genes are TRBV29-1 and TRBJ2-5, with TRBD2 matching 7 bases. Per the germline V gene, CDR1 is SQVTM and CDR2 is ANQGSEA. The CDR3 contains 13 residues. CDR3 DNA: TGCAGTGTTTCTAGCGGTGACCCAGGGACCCAGTACTTC. Translating gives CSVSSGDPGTQYF.

The chain couples TRBV28 to TRBJ2-7, with D perhaps matching TRBD2 (6 bases). CDR3 length equals 13 residues. The germline V and J ends were trimmed by 6 bases and 7 bases, with 16 bases remaining between them. Germline values: CDR1 MDHEN, CDR2 SYDVKM. CDR3 in amino acids: CASSPSVPTEQYF. As DNA, the CDR3 is TGTGCCAGCAGCCCTAGCGTACCAACTGAGCAGTACTTC.

By share, this clonotype counts as medium-sized. The chain recombines TRBV28 with TRBJ1-2; D gene ambiguous. Germline V gene sequence: CDR1 MDHEN, CDR2 SYDVKM. V lost 3 bases and J 4 bases, leaving 24 bases between the germline ends. The CDR3 is 18 residues long. Here the CDR3 reads CASSFSTGLSLQGYGYTF. In nucleotides, the CDR3 is TGTGCCAGCAGTTTTTCCACCGGACTTTCTTTACAAGGCTATGGCTACACCTTC.

This clonotype was counted at least ten times. This chain joins TRBV11-3 and TRBJ2-1; D may be TRBD2 (6 bases). The CDR3 is 20 amino acids. Trimming removed 5 bases from V and 5 bases from J, with 31 bases in between. Germline V gene data show CDR1 as SGHNT and CDR2 as YENEEA. In DNA, the CDR3 is TGTGCCAGCAGCCGGGGGTACGGGTTTCGGCCGGGACCTGAGGACAATGAGCAGTTCTTC. Encoded protein: CASSRGYGFRPGPEDNEQFF.

The table lists this clonotype with many counts. V is TRBV2 and J is TRBJ1-5; D is perhaps TRBD1 (5 bases). Germline lookup yields CDR1 SNHLY and CDR2 FYNNEI. V was trimmed by 4 bases and J by 6 bases, leaving 16 bases between them. CDR3 length: 15 residues. The CDR3 reads CASSAGREGSQPQHF. The CDR3 region has the DNA TGTGCCAGCAGTGCGGGCAGGGAAGGAAGTCAGCCCCAGCATTTT.

This clonotype is labeled medium-sized. The V call is TRBV5-6, the J call TRBJ2-3, with D perhaps matching TRBD2 (6 bases). The CDR3 has 16 amino acids. Deletions cut 0 bases from V and 0 bases from J, with 11 bases between. CDR1 is SGHDT, CDR2 YYEEEE, per germline. CDR3 sequence reads: CASSLGVAVSTDTQYF. The CDR3, as DNA: TGTGCCAGCAGCTTGGGGGTAGCGGTTAGCACAGATACGCAGTATTTT.

The gene calls are TRBV7-9 and TRBJ1-2, with TRBD1 matching over 9 bases. J gave up 5 bases and V 3 bases, and 4 bases lay outside the gene matches. The CDR3 length is 14 residues. Germline CDR1 SEHNR, CDR2 FQNEAQ (reference sequence). The CDR3, as DNA: TGTGCCAGCAGCTTGGGGACAGGGTCTTATGGCTACACCTTC. Translation gives CASSLGTGSYGYTF. Full variable domain (rest looked up from reference TRBV7-9 and TRBJ1-2): DTGVSQNPRHKITKRGQNVTFRCDPISEHNRLYWYRQTLGQGPEFLTYFQNEAQLEKSRLLSDRFSAERPKGSFSTLEIQRTEQGDSAMYLCASSLGTGSYGYTFGSGTRLTVV.

The V and J genes are TRBV19 and TRBJ2-7; 12 nucleotides align to TRBD1. The V and J ends lost 5 bases and 4 bases, in that order; junction bases with no gene match: 6. There are 15 residues in the CDR3. The V gene's germline CDR1 is LNHDA and CDR2 SQIVND (reference sequence). CDR3 sequence reads: CASSFKGQGAYEQYF. CDR3 DNA: TGTGCCAGTAGTTTCAAGGGACAGGGGGCATACGAGCAGTACTTC. The full variable domain, its missing parts supplied by reference TRBV19 and TRBJ2-7, is DGGITQSPKYLFRKEGQNVTLSCEQNLNHDAMYWYRQDPGQGLRLIYYSQIVNDFQKGDIAEGYSVSREKKESFPLTVTSAQKNPTAFYLCASSFKGQGAYEQYFGPGTRLTVT.